What follows is one T cell receptor (beta chain) and its context. A much larger clone lies a single base off, so this may be a read error. This sample is drawn from a study of patients with pleural tuberculosis. The germline V gene encodes CDR1 MDHEN and CDR2 SYDVKM. The CDR3 sequence is 14 residues long. Each CDR3 protein gets one entry after TCRdb re-called the reads with MiXCR. The sample records under 65,000 distinct CDR3 sequences, less than 9.5% being singletons. The chain links TRBV28 to TRBJ2-1; D is unresolved. The TCR originated in a human donor with pleural tuberculosis. The CDR3 region has the DNA TGTGCCAGCAGTGACCGGACCATCTACAGTGAGCAGTTCTTC. Translated: CASSDRTIYSEQFF.